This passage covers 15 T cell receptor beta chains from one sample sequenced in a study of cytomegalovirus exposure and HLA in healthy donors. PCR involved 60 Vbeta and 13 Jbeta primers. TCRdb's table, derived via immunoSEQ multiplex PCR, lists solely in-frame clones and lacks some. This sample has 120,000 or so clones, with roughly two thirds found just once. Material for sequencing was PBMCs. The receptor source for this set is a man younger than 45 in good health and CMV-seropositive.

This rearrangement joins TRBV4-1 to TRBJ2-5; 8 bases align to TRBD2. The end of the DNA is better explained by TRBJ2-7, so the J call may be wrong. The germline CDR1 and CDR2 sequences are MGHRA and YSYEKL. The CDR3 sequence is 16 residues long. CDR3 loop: CASSQSGGTRRYEQYF. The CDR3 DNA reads TGCGCCAGCAGCCAATCCGGCGGGACTAGACGATACGAGCAGTACTTC.

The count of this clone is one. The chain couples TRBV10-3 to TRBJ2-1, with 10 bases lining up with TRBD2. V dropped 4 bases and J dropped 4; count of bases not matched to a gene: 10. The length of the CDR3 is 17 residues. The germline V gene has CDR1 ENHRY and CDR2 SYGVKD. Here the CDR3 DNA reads TGTGCCATCAGTGGTCGTTATCGAGCGGGAGGGTACAATGAGCAGTTCTTC. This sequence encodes CAISGRYRAGGYNEQFF.

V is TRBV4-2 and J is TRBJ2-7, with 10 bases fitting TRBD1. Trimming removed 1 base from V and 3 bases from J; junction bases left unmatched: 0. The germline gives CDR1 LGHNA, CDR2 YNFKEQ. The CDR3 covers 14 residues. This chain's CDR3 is CASSQGDRGYEQYF. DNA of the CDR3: TGTGCCAGCAGCCAAGGGGACAGGGGCTACGAGCAGTACTTC.

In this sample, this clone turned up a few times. The CDR3 spells CATRVTSGYNEQFF. CDR3 DNA: TGTGCCACCAGGGTGACTAGCGGCTACAATGAGCAGTTCTTC. This chain links TRBV15 with TRBJ2-1; 9 bases are shared with TRBD2. Per germline, CDR1 LNHNV and CDR2 YYDKDF (reference sequence). With V trimmed by 6 bases and J by 3 bases, 3 bases remained unmatched. The CDR3 totals 14 residues.

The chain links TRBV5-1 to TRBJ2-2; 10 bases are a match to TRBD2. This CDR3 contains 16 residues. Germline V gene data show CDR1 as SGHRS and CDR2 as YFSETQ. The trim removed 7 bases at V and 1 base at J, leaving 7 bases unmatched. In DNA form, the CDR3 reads TGCGCCAGCTTCCCCGGACTAGCGGAGAACACCGGGGAGCTGTTTTTT. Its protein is CASFPGLAENTGELFF.

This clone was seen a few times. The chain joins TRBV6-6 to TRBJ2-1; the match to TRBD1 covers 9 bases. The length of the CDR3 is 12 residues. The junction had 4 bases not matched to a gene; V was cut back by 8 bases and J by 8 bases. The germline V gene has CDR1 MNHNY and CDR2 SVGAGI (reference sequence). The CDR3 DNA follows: TGTGCCAGCTGGGGACAGGGCCATGAGCAGTTCTTC. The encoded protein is CASWGQGHEQFF.

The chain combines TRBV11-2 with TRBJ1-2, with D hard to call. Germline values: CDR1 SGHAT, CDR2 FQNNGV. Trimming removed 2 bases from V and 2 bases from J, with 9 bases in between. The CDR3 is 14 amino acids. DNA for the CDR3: TGTGCCAGCAGCTTAAATAACGGGAACTATGGCTACACCTTC. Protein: CASSLNNGNYGYTF.

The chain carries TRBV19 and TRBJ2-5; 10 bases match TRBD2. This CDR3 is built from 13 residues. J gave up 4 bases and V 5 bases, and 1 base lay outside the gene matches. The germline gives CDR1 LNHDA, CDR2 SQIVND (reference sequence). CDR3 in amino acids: CASSLAGGETQYF. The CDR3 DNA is TGTGCCAGTAGTTTAGCGGGAGGAGAGACCCAGTACTTC.

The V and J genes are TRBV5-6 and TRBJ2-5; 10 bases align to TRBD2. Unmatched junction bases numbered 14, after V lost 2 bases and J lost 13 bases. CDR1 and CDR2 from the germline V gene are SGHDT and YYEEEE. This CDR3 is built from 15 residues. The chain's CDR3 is CASSFAYSGRPGRYF. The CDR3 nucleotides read TGTGCCAGCAGCTTCGCCTATAGCGGGAGGCCCGGCAGGTACTTC.

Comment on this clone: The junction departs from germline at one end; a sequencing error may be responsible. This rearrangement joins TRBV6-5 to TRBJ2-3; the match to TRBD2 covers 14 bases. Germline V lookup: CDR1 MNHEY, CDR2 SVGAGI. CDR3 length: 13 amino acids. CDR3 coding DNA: TGTGCCAGCAGGTCGGGACTAGCGGGAGCGAAACATTTT. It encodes CASRSGLAGAKHF.

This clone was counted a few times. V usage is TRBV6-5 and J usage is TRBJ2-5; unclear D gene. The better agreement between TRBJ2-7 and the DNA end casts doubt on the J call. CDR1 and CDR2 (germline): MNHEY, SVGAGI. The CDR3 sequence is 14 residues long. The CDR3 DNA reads TGTGCCAGCAGTTACAATAGAAACTCCTACGAGCAGTACTTC. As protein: CASSYNRNSYEQYF.

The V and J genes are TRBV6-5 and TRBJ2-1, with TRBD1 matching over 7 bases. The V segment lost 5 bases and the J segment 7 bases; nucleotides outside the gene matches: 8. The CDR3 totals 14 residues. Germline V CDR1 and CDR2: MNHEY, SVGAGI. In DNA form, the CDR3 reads TGTGCCAGCAGTCCCCTGACAGGGTTGAATGAGCAGTTCTTC. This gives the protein CASSPLTGLNEQFF.

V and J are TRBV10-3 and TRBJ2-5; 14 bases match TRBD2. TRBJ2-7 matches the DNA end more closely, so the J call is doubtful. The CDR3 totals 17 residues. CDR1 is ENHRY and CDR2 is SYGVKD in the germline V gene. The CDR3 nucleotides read TGTGCCATCACTAGTCCCCCCGGGACTAGCGGGAGCCACGAGCAGTACTTC. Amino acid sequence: CAITSPPGTSGSHEQYF.

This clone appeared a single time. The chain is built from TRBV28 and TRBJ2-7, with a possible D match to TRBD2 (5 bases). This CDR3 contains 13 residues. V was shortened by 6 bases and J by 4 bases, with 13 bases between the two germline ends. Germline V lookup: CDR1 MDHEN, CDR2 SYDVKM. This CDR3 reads CASRAPGEYEQYF. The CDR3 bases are TGTGCCAGCAGAGCCCCCGGGGAATACGAGCAGTACTTC.

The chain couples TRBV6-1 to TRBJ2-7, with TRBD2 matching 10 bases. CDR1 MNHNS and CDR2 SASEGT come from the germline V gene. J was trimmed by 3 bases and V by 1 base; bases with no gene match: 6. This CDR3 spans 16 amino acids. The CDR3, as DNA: TGTGCCAGCAGTGAAGGTCTAGCGGGAGCCCTCTACGAGCAGTACTTC. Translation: CASSEGLAGALYEQYF.